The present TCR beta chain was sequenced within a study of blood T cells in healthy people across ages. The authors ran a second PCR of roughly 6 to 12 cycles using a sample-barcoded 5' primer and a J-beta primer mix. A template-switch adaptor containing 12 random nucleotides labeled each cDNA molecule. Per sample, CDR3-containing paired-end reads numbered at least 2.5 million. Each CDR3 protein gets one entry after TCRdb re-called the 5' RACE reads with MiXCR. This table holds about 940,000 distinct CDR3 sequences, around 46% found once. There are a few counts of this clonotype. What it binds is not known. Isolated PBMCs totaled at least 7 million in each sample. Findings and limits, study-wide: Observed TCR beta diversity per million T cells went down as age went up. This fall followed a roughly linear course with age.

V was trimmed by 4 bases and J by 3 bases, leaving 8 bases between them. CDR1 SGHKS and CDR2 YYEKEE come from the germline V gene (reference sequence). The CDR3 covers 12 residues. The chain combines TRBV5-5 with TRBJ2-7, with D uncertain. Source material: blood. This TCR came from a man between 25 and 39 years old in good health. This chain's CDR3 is CASSRPGYEQYF. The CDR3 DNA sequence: TGTGCCAGCAGCAGGCCGGGCTACGAGCAGTACTTC.